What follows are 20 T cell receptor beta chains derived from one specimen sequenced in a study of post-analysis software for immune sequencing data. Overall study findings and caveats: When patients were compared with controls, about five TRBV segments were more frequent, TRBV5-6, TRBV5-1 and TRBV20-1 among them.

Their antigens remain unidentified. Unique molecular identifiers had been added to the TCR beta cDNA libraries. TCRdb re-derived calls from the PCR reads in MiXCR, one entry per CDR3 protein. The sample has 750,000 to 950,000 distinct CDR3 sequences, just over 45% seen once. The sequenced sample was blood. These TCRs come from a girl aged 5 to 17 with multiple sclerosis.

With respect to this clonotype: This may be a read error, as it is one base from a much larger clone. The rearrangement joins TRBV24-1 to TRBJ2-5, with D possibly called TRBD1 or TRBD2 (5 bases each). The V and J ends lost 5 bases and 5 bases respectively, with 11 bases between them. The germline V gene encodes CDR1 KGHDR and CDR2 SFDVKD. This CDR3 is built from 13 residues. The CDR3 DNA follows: TGTGCCACCAGTGGAGGGACCCTGGAGACCCAGTACTTC. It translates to CATSGGTLETQYF.

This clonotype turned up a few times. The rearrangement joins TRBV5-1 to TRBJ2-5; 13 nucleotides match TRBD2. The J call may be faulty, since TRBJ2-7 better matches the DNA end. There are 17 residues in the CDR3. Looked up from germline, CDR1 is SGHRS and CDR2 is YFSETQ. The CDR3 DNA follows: TGCGCCAGCAGCTTGGCCTTCTGGACTAGCGGGAGCCACGAGCAGTACTTC. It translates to CASSLAFWTSGSHEQYF.

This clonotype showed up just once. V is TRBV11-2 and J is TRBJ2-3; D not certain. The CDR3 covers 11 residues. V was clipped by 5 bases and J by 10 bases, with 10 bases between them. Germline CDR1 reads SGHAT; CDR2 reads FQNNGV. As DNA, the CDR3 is TGTGCCAGCAGCCCGGGCCCTTCGCAGTATTTT. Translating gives CASSPGPSQYF.

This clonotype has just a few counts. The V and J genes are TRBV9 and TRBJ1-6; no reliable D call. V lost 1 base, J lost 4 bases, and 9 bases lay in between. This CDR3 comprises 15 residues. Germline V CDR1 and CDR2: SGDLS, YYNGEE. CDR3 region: CASSVTDGYNSPLHF. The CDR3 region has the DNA TGTGCCAGCAGCGTAACCGACGGGTATAATTCACCCCTCCACTTT.

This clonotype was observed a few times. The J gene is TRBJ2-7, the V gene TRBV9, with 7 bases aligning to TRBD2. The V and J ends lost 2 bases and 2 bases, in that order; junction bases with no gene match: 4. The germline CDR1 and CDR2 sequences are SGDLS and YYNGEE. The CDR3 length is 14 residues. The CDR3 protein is CASSVGTTTYEQYF. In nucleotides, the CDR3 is TGTGCCAGCAGCGTCGGGACTACCACCTACGAGCAGTACTTC.

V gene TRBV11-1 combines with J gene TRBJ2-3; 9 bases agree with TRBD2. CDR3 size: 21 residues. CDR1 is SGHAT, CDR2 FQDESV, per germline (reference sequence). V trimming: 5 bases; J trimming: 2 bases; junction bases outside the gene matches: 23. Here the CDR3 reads CASSPGQLDWITSGPTDTQYF. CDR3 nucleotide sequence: TGTGCCAGCAGCCCTGGACAGCTCGATTGGATTACTAGCGGGCCCACAGATACGCAGTATTTT.

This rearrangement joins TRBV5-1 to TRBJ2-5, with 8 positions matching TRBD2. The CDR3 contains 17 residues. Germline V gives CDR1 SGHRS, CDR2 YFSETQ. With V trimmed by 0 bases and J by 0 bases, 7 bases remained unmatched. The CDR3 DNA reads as TGCGCCAGCAGCTTGGGGCTAGCGGGCAGGCACCAAGAGACCCAGTACTTC. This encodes CASSLGLAGRHQETQYF.

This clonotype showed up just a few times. CDR3 in DNA: TGTGCCAGCATTTCACACAGTGGGGGCCACACTGAAGCTTTCTTT. Translation gives CASISHSGGHTEAFF. J is TRBJ1-1 and V is TRBV7-8, with a possible D match to TRBD1 (6 bases). CDR1 and CDR2 from the germline V gene are SGHVS and FQNEAQ. The CDR3 is 15 residues long. V was clipped by 7 bases and J by 3 bases, with 18 bases between them.

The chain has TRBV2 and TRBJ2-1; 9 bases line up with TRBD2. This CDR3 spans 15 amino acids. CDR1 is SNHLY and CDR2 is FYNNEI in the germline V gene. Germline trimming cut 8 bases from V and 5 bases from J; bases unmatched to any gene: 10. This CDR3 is CASPGGRALNNEQFF. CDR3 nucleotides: TGTGCCAGCCCAGGCGGGAGGGCCCTCAACAATGAGCAGTTCTTC.

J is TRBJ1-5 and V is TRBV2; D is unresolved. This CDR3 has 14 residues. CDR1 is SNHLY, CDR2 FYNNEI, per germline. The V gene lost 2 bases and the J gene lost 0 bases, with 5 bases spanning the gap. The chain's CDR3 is CASSERRSNQPQHF. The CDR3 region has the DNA TGTGCCAGCAGTGAAAGGCGTAGCAATCAGCCCCAGCATTTT.

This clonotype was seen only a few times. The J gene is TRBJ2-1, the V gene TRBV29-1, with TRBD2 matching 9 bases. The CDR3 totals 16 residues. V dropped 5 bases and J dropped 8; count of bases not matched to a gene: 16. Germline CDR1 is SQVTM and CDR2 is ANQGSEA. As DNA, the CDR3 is TGCAGCGTTTATCCGGGACTAGCTCATATAGTCGATGAGCAGTTCTTC. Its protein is CSVYPGLAHIVDEQFF.

DNA for the CDR3: TGTGCCAGCAGCAGGACGGGAGATGCGGCCTACGAGCAGTACTTC. Protein: CASSRTGDAAYEQYF. The chain uses TRBV13 and TRBJ2-7, with TRBD2 as a possible D gene (6 bases). The length of the CDR3 is 15 residues. Per germline, CDR1 PRHDT and CDR2 FYEKMQ (reference sequence). Between the trimmed V and J ends, which lost 5 bases and 2 bases, there was a span of 16 bases.

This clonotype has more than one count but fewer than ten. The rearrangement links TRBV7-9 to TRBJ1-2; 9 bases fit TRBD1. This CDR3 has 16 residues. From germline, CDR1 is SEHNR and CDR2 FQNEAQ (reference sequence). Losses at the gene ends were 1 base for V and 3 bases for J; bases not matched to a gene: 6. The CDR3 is CASSLEGQGSYYGYTF. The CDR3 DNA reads TGTGCCAGCAGCTTAGAAGGACAGGGGTCGTACTATGGCTACACCTTC. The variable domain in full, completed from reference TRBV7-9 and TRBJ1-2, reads DTGVSQNPRHKITKRGQNVTFRCDPISEHNRLYWYRQTLGQGPEFLTYFQNEAQLEKSRLLSDRFSAERPKGSFSTLEIQRTEQGDSAMYLCASSLEGQGSYYGYTFGSGTRLTVV.

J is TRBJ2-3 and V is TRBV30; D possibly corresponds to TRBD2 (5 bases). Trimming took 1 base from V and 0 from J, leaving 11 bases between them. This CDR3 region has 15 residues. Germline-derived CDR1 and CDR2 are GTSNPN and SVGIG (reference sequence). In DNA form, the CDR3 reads TGTGCCTGGAGTGCCGGCAGGACTAGCACAGATACGCAGTATTTT. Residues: CAWSAGRTSTDTQYF.

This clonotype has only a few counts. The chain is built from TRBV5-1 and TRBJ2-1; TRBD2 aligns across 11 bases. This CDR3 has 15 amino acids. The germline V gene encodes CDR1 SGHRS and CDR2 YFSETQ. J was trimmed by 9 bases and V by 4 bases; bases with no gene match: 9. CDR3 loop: CASSPGLAVSSEQFF. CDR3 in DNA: TGCGCCAGCAGCCCGGGACTAGCGGTTTCCAGTGAGCAGTTCTTC.

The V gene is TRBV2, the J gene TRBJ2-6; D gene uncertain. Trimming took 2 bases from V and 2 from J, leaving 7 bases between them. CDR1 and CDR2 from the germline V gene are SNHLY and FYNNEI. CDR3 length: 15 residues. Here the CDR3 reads CASSETGTGANVLTF. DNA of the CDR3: TGTGCCAGCAGTGAAACCGGCACTGGGGCCAACGTCCTGACTTTC.

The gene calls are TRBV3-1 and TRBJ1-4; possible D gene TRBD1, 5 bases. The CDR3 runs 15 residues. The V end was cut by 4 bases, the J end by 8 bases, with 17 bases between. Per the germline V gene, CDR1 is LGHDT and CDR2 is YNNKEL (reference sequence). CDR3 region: CASSLSGTRGEKLFF. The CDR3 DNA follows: TGTGCCAGCAGCCTCTCCGGGACCCGGGGGGAAAAACTGTTTTTT.

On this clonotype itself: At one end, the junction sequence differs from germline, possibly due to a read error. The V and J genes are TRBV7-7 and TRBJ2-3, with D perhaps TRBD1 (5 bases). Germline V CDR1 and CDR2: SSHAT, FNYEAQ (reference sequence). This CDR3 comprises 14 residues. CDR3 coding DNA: TGTGCTAGCAGCTTAGGGCAGGGTGAGCGTACGCAGTATTTT. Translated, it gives CASSLGQGERTQYF.

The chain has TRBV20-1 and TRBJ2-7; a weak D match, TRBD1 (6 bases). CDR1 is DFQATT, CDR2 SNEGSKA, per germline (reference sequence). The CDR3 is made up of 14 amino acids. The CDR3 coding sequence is TGCAGCGCCCCCCGACAGGACACCTACAATGAGCAGTACTTC. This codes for CSAPRQDTYNEQYF.

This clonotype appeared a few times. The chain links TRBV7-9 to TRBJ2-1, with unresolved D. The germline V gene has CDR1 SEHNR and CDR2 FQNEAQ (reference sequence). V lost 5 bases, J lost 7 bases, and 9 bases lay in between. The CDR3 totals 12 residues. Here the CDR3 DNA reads TGTGCCAGCAGCCCAGGAGAGAATGAGCAGTTCTTC. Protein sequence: CASSPGENEQFF.